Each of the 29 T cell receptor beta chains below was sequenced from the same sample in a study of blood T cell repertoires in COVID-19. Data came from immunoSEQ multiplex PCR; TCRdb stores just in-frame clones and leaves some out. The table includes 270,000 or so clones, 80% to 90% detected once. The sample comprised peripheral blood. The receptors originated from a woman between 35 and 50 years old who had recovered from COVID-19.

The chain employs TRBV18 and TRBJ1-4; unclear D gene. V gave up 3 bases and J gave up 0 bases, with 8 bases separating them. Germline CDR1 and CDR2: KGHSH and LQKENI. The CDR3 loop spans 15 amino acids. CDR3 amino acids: CASSPAAATNEKLFF. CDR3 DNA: TGTGCCAGCTCACCTGCGGCTGCAACTAATGAAAAACTGTTTTTT.

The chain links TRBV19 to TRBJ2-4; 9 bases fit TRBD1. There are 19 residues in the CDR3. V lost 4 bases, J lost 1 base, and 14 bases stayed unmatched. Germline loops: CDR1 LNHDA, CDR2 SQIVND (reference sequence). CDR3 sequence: CASSTSGTGRGLAKNIQYF. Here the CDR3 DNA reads TGTGCCAGTAGTACCTCCGGGACAGGGAGGGGGCTGGCCAAAAACATTCAGTACTTC.

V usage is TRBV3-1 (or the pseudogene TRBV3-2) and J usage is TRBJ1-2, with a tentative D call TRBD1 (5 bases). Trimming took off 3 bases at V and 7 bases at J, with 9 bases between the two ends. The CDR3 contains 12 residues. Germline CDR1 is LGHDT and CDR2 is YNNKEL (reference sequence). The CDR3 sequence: CASSHGGGGYTF. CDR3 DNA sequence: TGTGCCAGCAGCCATGGGGGAGGTGGCTACACCTTC.

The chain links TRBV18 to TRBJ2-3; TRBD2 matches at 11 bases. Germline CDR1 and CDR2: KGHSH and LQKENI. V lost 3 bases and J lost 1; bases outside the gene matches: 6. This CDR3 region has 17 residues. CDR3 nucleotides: TGTGCCAGCTCACCCTTAGCGGGGGGGCCCGGCACAGATACGCAGTATTTT. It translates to CASSPLAGGPGTDTQYF.

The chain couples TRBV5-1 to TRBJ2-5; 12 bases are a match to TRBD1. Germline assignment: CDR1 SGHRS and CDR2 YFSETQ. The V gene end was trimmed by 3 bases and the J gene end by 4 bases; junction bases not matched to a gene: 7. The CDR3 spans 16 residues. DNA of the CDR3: TGCGCCAGCAGCTCGCTGGGGACAGGGGGCCCAGAGACCCAGTACTTC. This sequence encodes CASSSLGTGGPETQYF.

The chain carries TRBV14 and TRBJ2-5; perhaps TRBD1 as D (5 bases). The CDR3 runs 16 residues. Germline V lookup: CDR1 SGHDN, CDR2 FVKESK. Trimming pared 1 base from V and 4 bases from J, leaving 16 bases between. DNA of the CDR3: TGTGCCAGCAGCCAAGGGAGACAGTCCGGTATAGAGACCCAGTACTTC. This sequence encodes CASSQGRQSGIETQYF. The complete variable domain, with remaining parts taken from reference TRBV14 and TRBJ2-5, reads EAGVTQFPSHSVIEKGQTVTLRCDPISGHDNLYWYRRVMGKEIKFLLHFVKESKQDESGMPNNRFLAERTGGTYSTLKVQPAELEDSGVYFCASSQGRQSGIETQYFGPGTRLLVL.

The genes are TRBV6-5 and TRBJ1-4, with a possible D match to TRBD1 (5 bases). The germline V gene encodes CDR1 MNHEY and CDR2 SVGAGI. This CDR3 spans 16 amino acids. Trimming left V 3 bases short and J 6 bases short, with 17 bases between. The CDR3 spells CASSYFRGTGYEKLFF. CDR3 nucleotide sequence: TGTGCCAGCAGTTATTTCCGCGGGACCGGATATGAAAAACTGTTTTTT.

In nucleotides, the CDR3 is TGTGCCAGCAGCGCCGCCCCGTCTGCCGGGGAACTGTTTTTT. Encoded protein: CASSAAPSAGELFF. This chain connects TRBV9 to TRBJ1-4; D is uncertain. The V end lost 3 bases, the J end lost 12 bases, and 18 bases lay between the germline ends. CDR1 and CDR2 (germline): SGDLS, YYNGEE. The CDR3 length is 14 residues. The full variable domain, its missing parts supplied by reference TRBV9 and TRBJ1-4, is DSGVTQTPKHLITATGQRVTLRCSPRSGDLSVYWYQQSLDQGLQFLIQYYNGEERAKGNILERFSAQQFPDLHSELNLSSLELGDSALYFCASSAAPSAGELFFGSGTQLSVL.

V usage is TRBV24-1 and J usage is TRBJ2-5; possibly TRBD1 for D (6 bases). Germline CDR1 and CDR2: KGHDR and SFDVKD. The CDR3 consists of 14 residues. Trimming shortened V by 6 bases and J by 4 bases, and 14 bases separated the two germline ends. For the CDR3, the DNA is TGTGCCACCAGTAATACAGGGACCGGAGAGACCCAGTACTTC. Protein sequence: CATSNTGTGETQYF.

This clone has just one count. The CDR3 sequence: CSVDPGGPGGYTF. As DNA, the CDR3 is TGCAGCGTGGACCCGGGGGGGCCGGGTGGCTACACCTTC. V usage is TRBV29-1 and J usage is TRBJ1-2; maybe TRBD1 (6 bases). This CDR3 comprises 13 residues. V lost 6 bases to trimming and J lost 7 bases, with 18 bases between them. Germline CDR1 is SQVTM and CDR2 is ANQGSEA. Looking up the rest from reference TRBV29-1 and TRBJ1-2 gives the full variable domain: SAVISQKPSRDICQRGTSLTIQCQVDSQVTMMFWYRQQPGQSLTLIATANQGSEATYESGFVIDKFPISRPNLTFSTLTVSNMSPEDSSIYLCSVDPGGPGGYTFGSGTRLTVV.

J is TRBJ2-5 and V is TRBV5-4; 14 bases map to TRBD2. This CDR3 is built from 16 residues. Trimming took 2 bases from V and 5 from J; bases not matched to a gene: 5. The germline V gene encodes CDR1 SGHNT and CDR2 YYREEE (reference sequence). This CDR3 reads CASSFGLAGGGETQYF. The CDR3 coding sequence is TGTGCCAGCAGCTTTGGACTAGCGGGAGGAGGTGAGACCCAGTACTTC.

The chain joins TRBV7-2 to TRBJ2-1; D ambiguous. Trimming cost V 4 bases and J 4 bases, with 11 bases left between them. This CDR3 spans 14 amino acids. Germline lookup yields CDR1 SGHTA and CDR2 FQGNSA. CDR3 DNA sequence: TGTGCCAGCAGCTCAAATAAGGAGTACAATGAGCAGTTCTTC. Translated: CASSSNKEYNEQFF. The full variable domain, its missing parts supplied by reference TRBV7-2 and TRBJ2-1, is GAGVSQSPSNKVTEKGKDVELRCDPISGHTALYWYRQSLGQGLEFLIYFQGNSAPDKSGLPSDRFSAERTGGSVSTLTIQRTQQEDSAVYLCASSSNKEYNEQFFGPGTRLTVL.

DNA of the CDR3: TGTGCCAGCAGTGTGCGACAGACGGACAATGAAAAACTGTTTTTT. This translates into CASSVRQTDNEKLFF. The chain couples TRBV6-2 or TRBV6-3 to TRBJ1-4; D is perhaps TRBD1 (5 bases). V lost 5 bases, J lost 5 bases, and 15 bases lay in between. This CDR3 spans 15 amino acids. Germline CDR1 reads MNHEY; CDR2 reads SVGEGT.

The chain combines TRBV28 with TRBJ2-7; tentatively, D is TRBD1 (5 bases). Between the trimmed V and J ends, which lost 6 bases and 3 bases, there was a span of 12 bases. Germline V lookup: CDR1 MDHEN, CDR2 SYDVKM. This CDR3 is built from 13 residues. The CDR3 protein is CASRAVDSYEQYV. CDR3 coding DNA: TGTGCCAGCAGAGCCGTAGACAGCTACGAGCAGTACGTC.

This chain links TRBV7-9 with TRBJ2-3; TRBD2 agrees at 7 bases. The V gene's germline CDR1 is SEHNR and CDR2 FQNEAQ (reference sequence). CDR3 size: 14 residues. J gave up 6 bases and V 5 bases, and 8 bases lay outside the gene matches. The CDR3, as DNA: TGTGCCAGCAGCCCCCGGGACTACGCCGATACGCAGTATTTT. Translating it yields CASSPRDYADTQYF.

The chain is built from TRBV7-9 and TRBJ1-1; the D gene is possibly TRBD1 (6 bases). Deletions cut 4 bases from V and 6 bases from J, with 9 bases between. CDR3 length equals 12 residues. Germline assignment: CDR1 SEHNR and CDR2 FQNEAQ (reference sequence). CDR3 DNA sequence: TGTGCCAGCAGCTCGCAGGGGCCTGAAGCTTTCTTT. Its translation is CASSSQGPEAFF.

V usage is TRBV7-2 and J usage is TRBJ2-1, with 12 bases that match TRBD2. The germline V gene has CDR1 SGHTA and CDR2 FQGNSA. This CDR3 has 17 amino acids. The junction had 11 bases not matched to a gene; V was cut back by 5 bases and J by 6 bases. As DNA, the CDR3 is TGTGCCAGCAGCCCACGCACTAGCGGGGGGTTACTCAATGAGCAGTTCTTC. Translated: CASSPRTSGGLLNEQFF.

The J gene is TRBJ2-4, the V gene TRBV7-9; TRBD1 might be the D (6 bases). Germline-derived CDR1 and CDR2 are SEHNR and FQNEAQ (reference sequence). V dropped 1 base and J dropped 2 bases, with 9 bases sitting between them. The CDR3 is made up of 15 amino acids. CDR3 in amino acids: CASSLVRGSKNIQYF. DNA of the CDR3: TGTGCCAGCAGCTTAGTAAGGGGGTCCAAAAACATTCAGTACTTC.

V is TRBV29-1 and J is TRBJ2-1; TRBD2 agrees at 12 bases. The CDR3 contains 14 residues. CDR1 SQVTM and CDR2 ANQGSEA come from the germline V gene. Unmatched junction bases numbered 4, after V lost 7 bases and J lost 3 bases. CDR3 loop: CSARGLAGYNEQFF. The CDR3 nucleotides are TGCAGCGCACGGGGACTAGCGGGCTACAATGAGCAGTTCTTC.

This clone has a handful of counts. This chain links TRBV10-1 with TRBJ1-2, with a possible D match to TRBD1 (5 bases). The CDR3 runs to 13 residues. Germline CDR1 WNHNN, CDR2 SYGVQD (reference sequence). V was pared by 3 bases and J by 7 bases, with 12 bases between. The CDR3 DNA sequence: TGCGCCAGCAGTGACCGGCAGGGTAGTGGCTACACCTTC. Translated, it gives CASSDRQGSGYTF.

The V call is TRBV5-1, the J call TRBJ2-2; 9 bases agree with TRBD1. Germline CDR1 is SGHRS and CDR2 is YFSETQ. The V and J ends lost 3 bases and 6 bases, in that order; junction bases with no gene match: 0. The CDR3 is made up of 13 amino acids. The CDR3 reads CASSYRGPGELFF. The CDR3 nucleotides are TGCGCCAGCAGCTACAGGGGGCCCGGGGAGCTGTTTTTT.

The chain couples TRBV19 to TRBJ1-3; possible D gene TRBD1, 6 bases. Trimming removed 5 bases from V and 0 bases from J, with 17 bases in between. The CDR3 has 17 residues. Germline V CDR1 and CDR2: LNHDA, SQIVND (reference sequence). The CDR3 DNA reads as TGTGCCAGTAGTGATGGAGGACAGCCGATCTCTGGAAACACCATATATTTT. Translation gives CASSDGGQPISGNTIYF.

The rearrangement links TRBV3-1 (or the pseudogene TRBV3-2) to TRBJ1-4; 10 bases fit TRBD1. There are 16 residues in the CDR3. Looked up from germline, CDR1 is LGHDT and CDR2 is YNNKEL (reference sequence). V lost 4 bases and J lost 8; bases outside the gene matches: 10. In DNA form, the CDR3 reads TGTGCCAGCAGCCTTCGTTGGGACAGGGGAGGAGAAAAACTGTTTTTT. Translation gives CASSLRWDRGGEKLFF.

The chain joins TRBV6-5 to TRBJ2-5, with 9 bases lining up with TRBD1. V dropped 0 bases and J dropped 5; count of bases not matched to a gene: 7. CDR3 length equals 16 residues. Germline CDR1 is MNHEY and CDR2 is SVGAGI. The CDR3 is CASSYSLHRGLETQYF. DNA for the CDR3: TGTGCCAGCAGTTACTCTTTGCACAGGGGGCTGGAGACCCAGTACTTC.

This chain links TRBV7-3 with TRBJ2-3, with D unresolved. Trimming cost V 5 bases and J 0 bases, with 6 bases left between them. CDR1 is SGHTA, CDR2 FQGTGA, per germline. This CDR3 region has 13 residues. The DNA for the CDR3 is TGTGCCAGCAGCCCATTGAGCACAGATACGCAGTATTTT. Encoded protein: CASSPLSTDTQYF.

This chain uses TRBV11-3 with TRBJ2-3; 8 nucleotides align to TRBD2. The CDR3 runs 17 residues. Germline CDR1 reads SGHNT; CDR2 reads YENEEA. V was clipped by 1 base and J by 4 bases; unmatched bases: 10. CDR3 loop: CASSLVVGGGNADTQYF. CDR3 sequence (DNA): TGTGCCAGCAGCTTAGTTGTCGGGGGGGGTAACGCAGATACGCAGTATTTT.

This CDR3 reads CASSPSGSYEQYV. As DNA, the CDR3 is TGTGCCAGCAGTCCGAGCGGCTCCTACGAGCAGTACGTC. The rearrangement links TRBV12-3 or TRBV12-4 to TRBJ2-7; possibly TRBD2 for D (5 bases). The CDR3 loop spans 13 amino acids. V lost 5 bases and J 0 bases, leaving 8 bases between the germline ends.

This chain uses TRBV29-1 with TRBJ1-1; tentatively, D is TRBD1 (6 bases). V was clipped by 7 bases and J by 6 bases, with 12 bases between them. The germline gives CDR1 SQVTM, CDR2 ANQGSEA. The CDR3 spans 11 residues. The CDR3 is CSGGGFAEAFF. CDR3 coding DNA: TGCAGCGGAGGGGGTTTCGCTGAAGCTTTCTTT.

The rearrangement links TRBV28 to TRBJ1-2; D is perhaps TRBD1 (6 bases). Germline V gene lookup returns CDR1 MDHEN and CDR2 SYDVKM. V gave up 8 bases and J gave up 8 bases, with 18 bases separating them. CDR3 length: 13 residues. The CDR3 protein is CASREGGIGGYTF. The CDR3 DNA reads TGTGCCAGCCGGGAAGGGGGAATTGGGGGCTACACCTTC.